This T cell receptor beta chain emerged from a study of beta chain features in type 1 diabetes. Study-wide results and caveats: Among all four CD4+ subsets, Type 1 diabetes patients had TCRB CDR3s that were moderately but significantly shorter.

Each donor gave one heparinised blood draw averaging approximately 120 mL. CD4+ naive, central memory, regulatory and stem cell-like memory cells were sorted via CD45RO/CCR7/CD25/CD127/CD95/CD27. This CDR3 region has 13 residues. From germline, CDR1 is LNHDA and CDR2 SQIVND (reference sequence). Trimming cost V 6 bases and J 4 bases, with 10 bases left between them. Comments on this clone: What it recognizes is unknown.

Expressed TCRB transcripts were sequenced because the isolated RNA had all been reverse transcribed beforehand. TCRdb's copy holds only in-frame clones and misses some; the assay was immunoSEQ multiplex PCR. The repertoire holds some 330,000 clones, with approximately 11% as singletons. The rearrangement uses TRBV19 and TRBJ1-5; D perhaps matches TRBD1 (5 bases). Source material: naive CD4+ T cells from blood. The TCR sequence derives from a woman in her twenties or thirties in good health. The CDR3 DNA sequence: TGTGCCAGTAGAGGAGACAGTAATCAGCCCCAGCATTTT. Residues: CASRGDSNQPQHF. The complete variable domain, with remaining parts taken from reference TRBV19 and TRBJ1-5, reads DGGITQSPKYLFRKEGQNVTLSCEQNLNHDAMYWYRQDPGQGLRLIYYSQIVNDFQKGDIAEGYSVSREKKESFPLTVTSAQKNPTAFYLCASRGDSNQPQHFGDGTRLSIL.